This note documents a single TCR beta chain sequence. Original processing notes: Estimation of nucleated cell counts relied on the amplification of reference gene primers. The data were produced by immunoSEQ multiplex PCR, yet TCRdb's version contains in-frame clones alone and is incomplete. Clone size and V and J calls were adopted from that table, with D and trimming inferred from the DNA. The sample has some 200,000 clones; around 87% are singletons. The entry originates in a study of blood T cell repertoires in COVID-19. The wider study: Acute-phase and convalescent COVID-19 samples originated in the United States, Italy and Spain. The cDNA or gDNA used as material had been derived from T cells, B-cell-depleted T cells, or PBMCs.

The CDR3 covers 14 residues. The germline V gene has CDR1 DFQATT and CDR2 SNEGSKA (reference sequence). The V end lost 3 bases, the J end lost 8 bases, and 17 bases lay between the germline ends. The sample consisted of peripheral blood. The TCR comes from a man between 40 and 49 years old with active or convalescent COVID-19. This chain connects TRBV20-1 to TRBJ1-5, with a tentative D call TRBD1 (6 bases). The CDR3 nucleotides are TGCAGTGCTAGTGTTGGGGGGGCGGGGGAGCCCCAGCATTTT. Residues: CSASVGGAGEPQHF.